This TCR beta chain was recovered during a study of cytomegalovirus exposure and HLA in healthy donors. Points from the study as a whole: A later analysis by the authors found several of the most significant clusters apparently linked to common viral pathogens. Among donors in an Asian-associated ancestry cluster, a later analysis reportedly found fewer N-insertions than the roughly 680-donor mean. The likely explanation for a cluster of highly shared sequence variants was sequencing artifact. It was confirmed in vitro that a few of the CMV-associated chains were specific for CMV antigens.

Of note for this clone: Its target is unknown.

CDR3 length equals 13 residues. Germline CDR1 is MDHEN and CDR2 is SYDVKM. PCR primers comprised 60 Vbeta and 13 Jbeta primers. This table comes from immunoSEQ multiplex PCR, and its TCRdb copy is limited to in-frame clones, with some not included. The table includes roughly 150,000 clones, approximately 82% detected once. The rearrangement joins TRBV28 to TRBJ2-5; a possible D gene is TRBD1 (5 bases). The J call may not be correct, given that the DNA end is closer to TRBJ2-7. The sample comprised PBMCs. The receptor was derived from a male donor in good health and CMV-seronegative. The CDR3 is CASSPDISYEQYF. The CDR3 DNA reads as TGTGCCAGCAGTCCGGACATTTCCTACGAGCAGTACTTC.